This T cell receptor (beta chain) is from a study of cytomegalovirus exposure and HLA in healthy donors. Study-wide findings and caveats: Exclusion as indistinguishable affected some V segments, including TRBV6-2 and TRBV6-3. Association with HLA alleles at 0.05 false discovery rate was found for roughly 17,000 TCR beta sequences in a later analysis. About 90% or about 30% of the time was how often most TCR beta V segments were productive, according to an earlier analysis.

Germline CDR1 reads SGDLS; CDR2 reads YYNGEE. The trim removed 0 bases at V and 4 bases at J, leaving 11 bases unmatched. The CDR3 loop spans 19 amino acids. For this clone: Its cognate antigen is unknown.

Primers: 60 Vbeta forward and 13 Jbeta reverse. Study processing details: The count from a later analysis was some 81 million unique TCR beta chains, some 12 million of them shared. TCRdb's table, derived via immunoSEQ multiplex PCR, lists solely in-frame clones and lacks some. V and J calls and clone size follow that table, whereas D and trimming were derived from the DNA. The table records about 78,000 clones, 75% to 90% of them present only once. The chain links TRBV9 to TRBJ2-5; 14 nucleotides align to TRBD2. The TCR was taken from a man aged 50 to 59 in good health and CMV-seropositive. Sequencing was done on a sample of PBMCs. CDR3 amino acids: CASSVGGRLAGGYIETQYF. CDR3 nucleotide sequence: TGTGCCAGCAGCGTAGGTGGTCGACTAGCGGGAGGGTACATAGAGACCCAGTACTTC.